Following are 3 T cell receptor beta chains from one sample sequenced in a study of OX40 agonist ivuxolimab in advanced cancers. Here immunoSEQ multiplex PCR was the method, and the copy in TCRdb shows in-frame clones only, minus some. This table has about 12,000 clones, around 83% appearing once. Sequencing was performed on CD4+ or CD8+ T cells sorted from blood, taken in a trial of the OX40 agonist ivuxolimab. The receptors were sampled from an adult with an advanced solid tumor such as melanoma, head and neck, liver or kidney cancer.

This clone has just one count. DNA of the CDR3: TGTGCCAGTAGTATGACAATGAGGGAGGGAGAAGCTTTCTTT. It specifies CASSMTMREGEAFF. This chain joins TRBV19 and TRBJ1-1; D remains unclear. The CDR3 length is 14 residues. Germline V gene lookup returns CDR1 LNHDA and CDR2 SQIVND (reference sequence). V dropped 3 bases and J dropped 8 bases, with 16 bases sitting between them.

The chain couples TRBV28 to TRBJ1-2; 9 nucleotides line up with TRBD1. CDR1 MDHEN and CDR2 SYDVKM come from the germline V gene. This CDR3 has 17 residues. V shed 5 bases and J 0 bases; nucleotides not matched to a gene: 10. The CDR3 reads CASSPWTGEGTNYGYTF. The CDR3 DNA is TGTGCCAGCAGTCCTTGGACAGGGGAGGGCACTAACTATGGCTACACCTTC.

The V call is TRBV12-1, the J call TRBJ2-5; the tabulated D call, TRBD1, remains unverified against the DNA. TRBV12-1 is classified as a pseudogene. This CDR3 has 15 residues. CDR3 nucleotide sequence: TGTGCCAGCATCACAGGGTGTGGGGACCAAGAGACCCAGTACTTC. Translating it yields CASITGCGDQETQYF.